This TCR beta chain stems from a study of radiation and T cells in renal cell carcinoma. Germline lookup yields CDR1 SGHTA and CDR2 FQGNSA. The trim removed 5 bases at V and 4 bases at J, leaving 6 bases unmatched. The CDR3 has 15 amino acids. Only in-frame clones appear in the TCRdb table, and some are missing; sequencing was by immunoSEQ multiplex PCR. The sample lists approximately 12,000 clones; over 60% were seen once. Treatment given: treatment-naive control, cytoreductive nephrectomy. Sequenced control tumors were from about a dozen males and a few females, median age about 50. This TCR came from a woman older than 75 with renal cell carcinoma. Specimen: tumor tissue, collected from a patient whose treatment was nephrectomy without radiotherapy. V usage is TRBV7-2 and J usage is TRBJ1-2; 11 bases agree with TRBD1. The CDR3 is CASSQRTGGGYGYTF. CDR3 DNA: TGTGCCAGCAGCCAAAGGACAGGGGGCGGCTATGGCTACACCTTC.